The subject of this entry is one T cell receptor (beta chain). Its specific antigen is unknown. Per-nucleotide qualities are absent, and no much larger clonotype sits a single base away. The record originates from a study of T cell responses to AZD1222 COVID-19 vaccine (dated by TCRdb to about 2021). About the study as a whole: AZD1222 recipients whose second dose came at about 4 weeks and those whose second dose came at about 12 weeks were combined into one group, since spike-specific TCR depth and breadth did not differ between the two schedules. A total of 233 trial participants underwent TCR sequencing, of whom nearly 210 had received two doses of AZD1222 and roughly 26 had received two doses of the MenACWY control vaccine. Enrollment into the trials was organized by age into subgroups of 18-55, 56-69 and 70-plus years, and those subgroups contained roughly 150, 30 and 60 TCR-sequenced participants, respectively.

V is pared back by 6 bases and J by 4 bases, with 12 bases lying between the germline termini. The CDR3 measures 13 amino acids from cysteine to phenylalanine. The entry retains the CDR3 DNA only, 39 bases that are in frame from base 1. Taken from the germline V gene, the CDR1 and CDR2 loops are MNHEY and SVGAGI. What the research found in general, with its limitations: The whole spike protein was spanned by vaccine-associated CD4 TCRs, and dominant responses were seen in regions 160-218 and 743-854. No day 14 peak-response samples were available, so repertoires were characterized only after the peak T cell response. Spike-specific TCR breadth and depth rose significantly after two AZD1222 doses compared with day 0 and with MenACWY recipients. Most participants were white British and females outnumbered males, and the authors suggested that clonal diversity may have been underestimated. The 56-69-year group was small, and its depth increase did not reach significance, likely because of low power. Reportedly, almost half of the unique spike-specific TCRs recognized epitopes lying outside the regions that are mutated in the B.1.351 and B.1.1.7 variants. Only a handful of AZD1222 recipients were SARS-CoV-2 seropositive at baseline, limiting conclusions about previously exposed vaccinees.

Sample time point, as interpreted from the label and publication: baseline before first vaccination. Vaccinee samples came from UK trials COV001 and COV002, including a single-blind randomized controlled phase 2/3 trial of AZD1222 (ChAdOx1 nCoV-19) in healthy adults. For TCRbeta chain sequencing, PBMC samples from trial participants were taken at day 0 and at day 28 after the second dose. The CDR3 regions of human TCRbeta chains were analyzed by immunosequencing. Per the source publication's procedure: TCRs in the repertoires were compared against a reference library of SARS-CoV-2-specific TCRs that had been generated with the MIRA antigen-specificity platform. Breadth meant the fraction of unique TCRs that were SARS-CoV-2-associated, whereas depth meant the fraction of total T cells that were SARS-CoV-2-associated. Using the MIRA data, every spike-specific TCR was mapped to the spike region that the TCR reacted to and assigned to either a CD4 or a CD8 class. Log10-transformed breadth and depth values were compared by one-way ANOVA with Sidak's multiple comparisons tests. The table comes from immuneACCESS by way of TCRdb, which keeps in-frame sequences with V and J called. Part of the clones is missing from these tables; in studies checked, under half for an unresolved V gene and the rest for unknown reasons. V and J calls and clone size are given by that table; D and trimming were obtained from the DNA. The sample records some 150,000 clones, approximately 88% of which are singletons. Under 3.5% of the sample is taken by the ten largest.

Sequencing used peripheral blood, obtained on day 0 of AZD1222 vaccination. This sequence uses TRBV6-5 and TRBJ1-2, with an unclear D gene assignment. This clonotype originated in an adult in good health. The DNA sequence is TGTGCCAGCAGCGTCGACGGACGCTATGGCTACACCTTC. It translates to CASSVDGRYGYTF.